This T cell receptor beta chain was found in a study (dated by TCRdb to the mid-2010s). Describing the broader study: Whether tumor-infiltrating Tregs in breast cancer are recruited from blood Tregs or converted in situ from other CD4+ T cell subsets was tested.

In this sample, this clonotype turned up a few times. The target of this receptor is not known. One base away there is no much larger clone; base qualities are not given. Study-wide conclusions, independent of this receptor: The greatest overlap of tumor-infiltrating Treg TCR alpha and beta sequences was with tumor naive CD4+ T cells, followed next by blood naive CD4+ T cells. The TCR gene usage of tumor memory CD4+ T cells clustered together with blood and lymph node memory CD4+ cells and with lymph node naive CD4+ cells. Rather than covering whole repertoires, validation in the larger cohort was restricted to a single TCR beta V-J rearrangement.

Full-length TCR variable regions were amplified by 5' RACE PCR using constant-region reverse primers, and then by semi-nested PCR using Nested Universal Primer A. Using the ReliaPrep RNA Cell Miniprep System, total RNA was extracted, and the SMARTer RACE 5'/3' Kit was then used to reverse transcribe the RNA into 5'RACE-ready cDNA. Multiplex adaptors were used to barcode the full-length TCR alpha and beta libraries, which were then sequenced on an Illumina MiSeq. The original pipeline was this. For each of nine subset-tissue groups, sequencing data from the five patients were pooled, and the groups were compared by unsupervised clustering of TCR gene usage. The Morisita-Horn index was used to calculate repertoire similarity, with shared sequences weighted by how much each contributed to each repertoire. TCRdb handled the public reads itself, with Q25 trimming in fastp and clone calling in MiXCR, and kept productive beta chains. Every distinct CDR3 protein forms one entry, paired with its most common genes and DNA. For this entry, the V and J calls and clone size follow TCRdb and not the study's own pipeline. This sample lists 7,000 to 9,000 distinct CDR3 sequences; over 25% were detected once. The ten largest clones capture over 4.5% of the sample.

The germline ends are 6 bases apart after V is trimmed by 2 bases and J by 1 base. From the cysteine through the phenylalanine, the CDR3 covers 13 amino acids. The entry retains the CDR3 DNA only, 39 bases that are in frame from base 1. CDR1 and CDR2, per the germline V gene, are MNHEY and SVGAGI. Naive CD4+ T cells were purified with the Miltenyi Naive CD4+ T Cell Isolation kit, with Tregs depleted using CD25 microbeads. Tregs, naive and memory CD4+ T cells from tumor, blood and ipsilateral draining lymph nodes of five breast cancer patients underwent full-length TCR alpha and beta sequencing. Tumor tissue, along with lymph nodes from ipsilateral axillary dissection, was perfused with PBS, minced, and then digested using collagenase I and hyaluronidase. Mononuclear cells from lymph nodes or approximately 50 ml of peripheral blood were isolated by Ficoll density gradient centrifugation. A purity exceeding 90% was confirmed by FACS for the sorted cell populations.

The sequencing sample was made of naive CD4+ T cells sorted from a lymph node. Per the publication, the cell subset or site label means: naive CD4+ T cells, CD4+CD45RA+CD25-. In this chain, TRBV6-5 is recombined with TRBJ2-7; the D gene is perhaps TRBD2, on 6 matching bases. This clonotype was obtained from a female donor with breast cancer. The sequenced DNA is TGTGCCAGCAGTTACCGGGAGTCCTACGAGCAGTACTTC. Its product reads: CASSYRESYEQYF.